This TCR beta chain derives from a study of T cells after yellow fever vaccination. 5'RACE template switching added a universal primer site and UMIs to TCR cDNA. TCRdb called the 5' RACE reads again in MiXCR, with one record for every CDR3 protein. The sample holds more than 250,000 distinct CDR3 sequences, around 6.8% seen once. The CDR3 runs 15 residues. Germline V gene data show CDR1 as KGHSH and CDR2 as LQKENI. J gave up 0 bases and V 5 bases, and 4 bases lay outside the gene matches. The study, taken as a whole, reports: The presence of abundant clonotypes contaminating from the bulk population was possible in FACS-sorted repertoires. Once the booster was given, most primary-vaccination clones reappeared, at about 95% for CD4 and approximately 88% for CD8. The secondary T-cell response peaked on day 5, not day 15, but was weaker.

The sample holds a few counts of this clonotype. Antigen specificity is unknown. This clonotype originated in a man between 18 and 35 years old who received the YFV17D yellow fever vaccine. The rearrangement links TRBV18 to TRBJ2-1, with 7 bases lining up with TRBD1. The starting material was PBMCs, obtained 45 days after the first yellow fever vaccination. Here the CDR3 DNA reads TGTGCCAGCTCAGAGGGGGCAAGCTCCTACAATGAGCAGTTCTTC. This translates into CASSEGASSYNEQFF.